Below are 23 T cell receptor beta chains sequenced from a single sample in a study of neurological immune-mediated disorders. In TCRdb, the 5' RACE reads were re-called with MiXCR into one record per CDR3 protein. The sample comprises approximately 90,000 distinct CDR3 sequences, around 3.3% of which are singletons, and 5% to 6.5% rests with the top ten. Sequenced sample: PBMCs. The receptors here all came from a woman aged 18-29 years with multiple sclerosis.

At least ten counts were recorded for this clonotype. The chain has TRBV5-1 and TRBJ1-3, with D perhaps TRBD1 (5 bases). Per germline, CDR1 SGHRS and CDR2 YFSETQ. The CDR3 sequence is 14 residues long. Trimming shortened V by 4 bases and J by 3 bases, and 11 bases separated the two germline ends. The CDR3 bases are TGCGCCAGCAGCGACAGTTCGAATGGAAACACCATATATTTT. It encodes CASSDSSNGNTIYF.

This clonotype was found many times. J is TRBJ2-7 and V is TRBV20-1, with D tentatively TRBD1 (6 bases). CDR1 is DFQATT and CDR2 is SNEGSKA in the germline V gene (reference sequence). The CDR3 consists of 15 residues. The germline V and J ends were trimmed by 6 bases and 2 bases, with 20 bases remaining between them. The DNA for the CDR3 is TGCAGTGCCCAACCCACAGGGCCCCTAACCTACGAGCAGTACTTC. Its translation: CSAQPTGPLTYEQYF.

This clonotype was found many times. The chain recombines TRBV6-1 with TRBJ1-6; the match to TRBD1 covers 10 bases. Germline lookup yields CDR1 MNHNS and CDR2 SASEGT. The CDR3 loop spans 15 amino acids. V shed 2 bases, J shed 9 bases, and the junction held 4 bases outside the gene matches. CDR3 residues: CASSEHGTGVSPLHF. The CDR3 DNA reads as TGTGCCAGCAGTGAACATGGGACAGGGGTTTCACCCCTCCACTTT.

This clonotype was counted ten times or more. The chain joins TRBV14 to TRBJ1-2; D is unresolved. CDR1 SGHDN and CDR2 FVKESK come from the germline V gene. Trimming pared 0 bases from V and 4 bases from J, leaving 6 bases between. This CDR3 contains 13 residues. The CDR3, as DNA: TGTGCCAGCAGCCAAGATACCAGCTATGGCTACACCTTC. This codes for CASSQDTSYGYTF.

Ten or more counts support this clonotype. The chain is built from TRBV7-2 and TRBJ1-2; the D gene is possibly TRBD1 (6 bases). V was pared by 3 bases and J by 5 bases, with 10 bases between. The CDR3 sequence is 13 residues long. CDR1 is SGHTA and CDR2 is FQGNSA in the germline V gene. CDR3 loop: CASSFDRSYGYTF. The CDR3 DNA reads as TGTGCCAGCAGCTTCGACAGGAGTTATGGCTACACCTTC.

This clonotype was observed at least ten times. The chain couples TRBV28 to TRBJ1-1, with TRBD1 as a possible D gene (6 bases). CDR1 is MDHEN and CDR2 is SYDVKM in the germline V gene. CDR3 length equals 13 residues. V lost 4 bases and J lost 7, with 13 bases in between. The CDR3 sequence is CASSSGQNHEAFF. CDR3 nucleotides: TGTGCCAGCAGTTCAGGACAGAACCATGAAGCTTTCTTT.

This clonotype was recorded at least ten times. The chain is built from TRBV4-1 and TRBJ2-6, with D unclear. The CDR3 loop spans 19 amino acids. Trimming took off 5 bases at V and 0 bases at J, with 20 bases between the two ends. Germline V gene lookup returns CDR1 MGHRA and CDR2 YSYEKL. Written as DNA, the CDR3 is TGCGCCAGCAGCAAGACAAGGGATCTTCCTAGCTCTGGGGCCAACGTCCTGACTTTC. Translated, it gives CASSKTRDLPSSGANVLTF.

This clonotype has at least ten counts. The chain employs TRBV6-5 and TRBJ1-1, with 10 bases matching TRBD1. With V trimmed by 2 bases and J by 2 bases, 8 bases remained unmatched. The CDR3 runs 17 residues. The germline gives CDR1 MNHEY, CDR2 SVGAGI. CDR3 bases: TGTGCCAGCAGTTACGGTGGGACAGGGGTCCCAAACACTGAAGCTTTCTTT. Encoded protein: CASSYGGTGVPNTEAFF.

This clonotype was picked up many times. J is TRBJ1-5 and V is TRBV10-3; D not certain. The V gene lost 3 bases and the J gene lost 6 bases, with 15 bases spanning the gap. CDR3 length: 15 amino acids. The germline V gene encodes CDR1 ENHRY and CDR2 SYGVKD. The chain's CDR3 is CAISDGQVLGQPQHF. The CDR3 bases are TGTGCCATCAGTGATGGGCAGGTGCTAGGTCAGCCCCAGCATTTT.

This clonotype was recorded many times. The chain couples TRBV2 to TRBJ2-7, with 7 bases identical to TRBD1. From germline, CDR1 is SNHLY and CDR2 FYNNEI. This CDR3 region has 13 residues. V trimming: 10 bases; J trimming: 6 bases; junction bases outside the gene matches: 12. The CDR3 loop reads CATTGTEPSEQYF. The DNA for the CDR3 is TGTGCCACCACAGGGACAGAACCCTCCGAGCAGTACTTC.

In this sample, this clonotype turned up many times. V and J are TRBV6-5 and TRBJ2-1; the D gene could be TRBD1 or TRBD2 (5 bases each). The V end lost 6 bases, the J end lost 7 bases, and 13 bases lay between the germline ends. The CDR3 spans 13 residues. Germline lookup yields CDR1 MNHEY and CDR2 SVGAGI. Here the CDR3 reads CASSQPRENEQFF. CDR3 DNA: TGTGCCAGCAGCCAACCCAGGGAGAATGAGCAGTTCTTC.

The chain combines TRBV10-3 with TRBJ1-2; no clear D gene. The germline CDR1 and CDR2 sequences are ENHRY and SYGVKD. The V and J ends lost 6 bases and 3 bases respectively, with 17 bases between them. The CDR3 has 15 amino acids. The CDR3 bases are TGTGCCATCAGAGTGGCAGCGCCTTCTTACTATGGCTACACCTTC. This codes for CAIRVAAPSYYGYTF.

This clonotype was observed many times. The V gene is TRBV25-1, the J gene TRBJ2-2, with D tentatively TRBD1 (5 bases). Deletions cut 6 bases from V and 0 bases from J, with 8 bases between. The CDR3 is made up of 14 amino acids. Germline values: CDR1 MGHDK, CDR2 SYGVNS. CDR3 loop: CASRGAANTGELFF. Here the CDR3 DNA reads TGTGCCAGCAGAGGGGCCGCGAACACCGGGGAGCTGTTTTTT.

This clonotype was detected only a few times. The genes are TRBV7-9 and TRBJ2-5; D unresolved. From germline, CDR1 is SEHNR and CDR2 FQNEAQ (reference sequence). Trimming removed 0 bases from V and 1 base from J, with 6 bases in between. The CDR3 contains 14 residues. This chain's CDR3 is CASSLALSQETQYF. DNA of the CDR3: TGTGCCAGCAGCTTAGCCCTCAGCCAAGAGACCCAGTACTTC. Drawing the rest from reference TRBV7-9 and TRBJ2-5, the complete variable domain is DTGVSQNPRHKITKRGQNVTFRCDPISEHNRLYWYRQTLGQGPEFLTYFQNEAQLEKSRLLSDRFSAERPKGSFSTLEIQRTEQGDSAMYLCASSLALSQETQYFGPGTRLLVL.

In its sample, this clonotype was seen a few times. With a much larger clone just one base away, this may be a read error. Lacking the conserved final phenylalanine or tryptophan, this CDR3 likely reflects a read error. The chain combines TRBV7-2 with TRBJ2-3; D is perhaps TRBD1 or TRBD2 (5 bases each). The CDR3 length is 14 residues. Germline assignment: CDR1 SGHTA and CDR2 FQGNSA. V was shortened by 1 base and J by 5 bases, with 10 bases between the two germline ends. The CDR3, as DNA: TGTGCCAGCAGCTTAGGAGGGGCGGGAGATACGCAGTATTGT. Translated: CASSLGGAGDTQYC.

This clonotype appeared many times. This chain uses TRBV5-5 with TRBJ2-7; D gene uncertain. The CDR3 runs to 14 residues. Germline V gives CDR1 SGHKS, CDR2 YYEKEE (reference sequence). V lost 3 bases, J lost 2 bases, and 12 bases lay in between. In nucleotides, the CDR3 is TGTGCCAGCAGCTCTTTACCTGGAACCTACGAGCAGTACTTC. This encodes CASSSLPGTYEQYF.

In this sample, this clonotype turned up many times. The chain carries TRBV6-5 and TRBJ1-1; 11 bases agree with TRBD1. Unmatched junction bases numbered 11, after V lost 7 bases and J lost 7 bases. The CDR3 sequence is 15 residues long. The V gene's germline CDR1 is MNHEY and CDR2 SVGAGI. This CDR3 is CASTFAGTGGFEAFF. The CDR3 DNA follows: TGTGCCAGCACTTTCGCCGGGACAGGGGGGTTTGAAGCTTTCTTT.

This clonotype occurred many times. J is TRBJ2-3 and V is TRBV20-1; 10 bases match TRBD2. Germline CDR1 and CDR2: DFQATT and SNEGSKA (reference sequence). The length of the CDR3 is 12 residues. For the CDR3, the DNA is TGCAGGGGGACTAGCGGCACAGATACGCAGTATTTT. Its translation is CRGTSGTDTQYF.

This clonotype was counted at least ten times. This chain connects TRBV5-1 to TRBJ2-1; 8 bases are a match to TRBD2. The length of the CDR3 is 13 residues. CDR1 is SGHRS and CDR2 is YFSETQ in the germline V gene. V lost 5 bases, J lost 4 bases, and 2 bases stayed unmatched. This CDR3 reads CASSTSGYNEQFF. The CDR3 DNA is TGCGCCAGCAGTACTAGCGGTTACAATGAGCAGTTCTTC.

The chain combines TRBV3-1 with TRBJ1-2; TRBD1 agrees at 8 bases. The germline CDR1 and CDR2 sequences are LGHDT and YNNKEL (reference sequence). The CDR3 is made up of 13 amino acids. Trimming at V came to 4 bases and at J to 5 bases, leaving 3 bases not matched to a gene. The CDR3 bases are TGTGCCAGCAGCCGACAGGGGCAATATGGCTACACCTTC. It yields the protein CASSRQGQYGYTF. The whole variable domain, filled in from reference TRBV3-1 and TRBJ1-2, reads DTAVSQTPKYLVTQMGNDKSIKCEQNLGHDTMYWYKQDSKKFLKIMFSYNNKELIINETVPNRFSPKSPDKAHLNLHINSLELGDSAVYFCASSRQGQYGYTFGSGTRLTVV.

The V call is TRBV9, the J call TRBJ2-7; the D gene is possibly TRBD1 (5 bases). The germline V gene has CDR1 SGDLS and CDR2 YYNGEE. The CDR3 is 14 residues long. Trimming took 8 bases from V and 5 from J, leaving 20 bases between them. CDR3 in DNA: TGTGCCAGGAAGGACAAAACCTATGGGCACGAGCAGTACTTC. It yields the protein CARKDKTYGHEQYF.

This clonotype was seen at least ten times. The chain joins TRBV27 to TRBJ1-1, with D unresolved. CDR1 and CDR2 from the germline V gene are MNHEY and SMNVEV (reference sequence). Trimming cost V 6 bases and J 6 bases, with 17 bases left between them. This CDR3 has 14 amino acids. The CDR3 region has the DNA TGTGCCAGCAGCCCTTATGAGGTTGGGGCTGAAGCTTTCTTT. As protein: CASSPYEVGAEAFF.

This clonotype was seen ten or more times. The CDR3 coding sequence is TGTGCCAGCAGCTTGGCGGGGTTCGACTATGGCTACACCTTC. Encoded protein: CASSLAGFDYGYTF. V and J are TRBV5-6 and TRBJ1-2; D remains ambiguous. Germline assignment: CDR1 SGHDT and CDR2 YYEEEE. Trimming cost V 0 bases and J 3 bases, with 9 bases left between them. The CDR3 is 14 amino acids. Variable domain in full (rest from reference TRBV5-6 and TRBJ1-2): DAGVTQSPTHLIKTRGQQVTLRCSPKSGHDTVSWYQQALGQGPQFIFQYYEEEERQRGNFPDRFSGHQFPNYSSELNVNALLLGDSALYLCASSLAGFDYGYTFGSGTRLTVV.